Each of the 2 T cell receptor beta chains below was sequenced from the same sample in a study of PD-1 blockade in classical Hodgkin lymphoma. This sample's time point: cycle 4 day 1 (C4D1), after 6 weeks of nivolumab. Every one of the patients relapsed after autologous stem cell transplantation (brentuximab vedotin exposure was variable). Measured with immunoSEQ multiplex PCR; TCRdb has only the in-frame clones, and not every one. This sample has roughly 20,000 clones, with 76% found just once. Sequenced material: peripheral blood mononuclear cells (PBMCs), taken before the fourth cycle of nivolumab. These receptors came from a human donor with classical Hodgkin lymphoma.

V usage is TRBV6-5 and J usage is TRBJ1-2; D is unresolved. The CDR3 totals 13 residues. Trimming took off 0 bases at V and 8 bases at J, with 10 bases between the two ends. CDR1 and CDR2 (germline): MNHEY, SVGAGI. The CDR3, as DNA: TGTGCCAGCAGTTACTCTCCGGACCTAGGCTACACCTTC. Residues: CASSYSPDLGYTF.

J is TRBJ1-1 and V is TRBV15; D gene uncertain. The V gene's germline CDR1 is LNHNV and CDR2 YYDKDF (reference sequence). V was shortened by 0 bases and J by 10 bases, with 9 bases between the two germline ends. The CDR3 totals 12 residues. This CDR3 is CATSRDRQTAFF. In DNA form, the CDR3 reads TGTGCCACCAGCAGAGATAGGCAGACAGCTTTCTTT.